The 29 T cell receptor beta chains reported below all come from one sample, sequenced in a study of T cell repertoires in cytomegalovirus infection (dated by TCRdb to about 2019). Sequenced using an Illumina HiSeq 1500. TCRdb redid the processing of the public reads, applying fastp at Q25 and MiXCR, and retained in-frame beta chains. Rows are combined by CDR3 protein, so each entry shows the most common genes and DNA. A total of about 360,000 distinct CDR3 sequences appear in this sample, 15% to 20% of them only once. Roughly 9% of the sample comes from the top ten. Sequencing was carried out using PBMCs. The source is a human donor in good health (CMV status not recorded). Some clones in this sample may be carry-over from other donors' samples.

The CDR3 DNA sequence: TGTGCCAGCAGGGTCCTCCCCGGACCAGAAGAGACCCAGTACTTC. Protein sequence: CASRVLPGPEETQYF. This chain uses TRBV12-3 or TRBV12-4 with TRBJ2-5; D is unclear. CDR3 length equals 15 residues. V lost 6 bases and J lost 3, with 17 bases in between.

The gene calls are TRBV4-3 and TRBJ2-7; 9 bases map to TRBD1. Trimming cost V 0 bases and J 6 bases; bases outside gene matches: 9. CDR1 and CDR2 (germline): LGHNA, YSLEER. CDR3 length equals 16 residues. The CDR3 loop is CASSQEGTGILGEQYF. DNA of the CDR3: TGCGCCAGCAGCCAAGAGGGGACAGGGATCCTCGGCGAGCAGTACTTC.

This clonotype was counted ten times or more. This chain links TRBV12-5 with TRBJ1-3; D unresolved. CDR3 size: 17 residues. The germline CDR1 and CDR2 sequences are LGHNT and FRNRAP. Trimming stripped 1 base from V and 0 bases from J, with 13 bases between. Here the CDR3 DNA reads TGTGCTAGTGGTTTGGACCTCCTGACTCCCTCTGGAAACACCATATATTTT. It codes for CASGLDLLTPSGNTIYF.

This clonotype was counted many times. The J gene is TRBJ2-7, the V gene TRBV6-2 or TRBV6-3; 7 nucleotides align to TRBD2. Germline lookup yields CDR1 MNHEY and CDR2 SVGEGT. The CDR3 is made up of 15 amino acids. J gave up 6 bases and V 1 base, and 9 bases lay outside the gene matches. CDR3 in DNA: TGTGCCAGCAGTTACTTTGCGGGAGAGGGTTTCGAGCAGTACTTC. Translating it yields CASSYFAGEGFEQYF.

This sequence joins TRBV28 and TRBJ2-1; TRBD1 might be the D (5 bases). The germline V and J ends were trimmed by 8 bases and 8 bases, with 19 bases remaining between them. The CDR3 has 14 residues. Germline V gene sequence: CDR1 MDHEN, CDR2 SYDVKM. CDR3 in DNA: TGTGCCAGCCACAAACCCCAGGGTAGTTATGAGCAGTTCTTC. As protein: CASHKPQGSYEQFF.

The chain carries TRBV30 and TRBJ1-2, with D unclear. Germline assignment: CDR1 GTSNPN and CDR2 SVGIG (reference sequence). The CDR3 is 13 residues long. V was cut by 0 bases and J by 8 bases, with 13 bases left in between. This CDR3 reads CAWSVPGVSGYTF. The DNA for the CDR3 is TGTGCCTGGAGTGTACCCGGGGTCTCGGGCTACACCTTC.

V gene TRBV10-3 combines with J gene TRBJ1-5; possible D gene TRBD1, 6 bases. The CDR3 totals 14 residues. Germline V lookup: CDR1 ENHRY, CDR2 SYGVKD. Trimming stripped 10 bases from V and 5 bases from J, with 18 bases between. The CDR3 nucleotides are TGTGCCAGCGGCCTCTGGGGGCCTGATCAGCCCCAGCATTTT. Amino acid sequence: CASGLWGPDQPQHF.

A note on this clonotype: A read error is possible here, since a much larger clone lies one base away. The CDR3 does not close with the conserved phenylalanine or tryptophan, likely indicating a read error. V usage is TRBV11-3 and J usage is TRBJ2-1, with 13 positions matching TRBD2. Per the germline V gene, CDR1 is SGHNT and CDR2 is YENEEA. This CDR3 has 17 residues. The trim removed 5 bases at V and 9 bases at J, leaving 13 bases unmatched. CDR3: CASSTPGPGLAGSEQFL. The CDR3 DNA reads TGTGCCAGCAGCACACCCGGACCGGGACTAGCGGGATCTGAGCAGTTCCTC.

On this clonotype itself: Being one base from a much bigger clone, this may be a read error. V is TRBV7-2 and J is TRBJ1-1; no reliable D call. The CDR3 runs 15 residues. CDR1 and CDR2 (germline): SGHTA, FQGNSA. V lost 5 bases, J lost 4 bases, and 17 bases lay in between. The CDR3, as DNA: TGTGCCAGCAGCACCCCCCTAGGGAGCGGCACTGAAGCTTTCTTT. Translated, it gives CASSTPLGSGTEAFF.

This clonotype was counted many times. CDR3 in DNA: TGTGCCAGCAGCTTATCTTATGTCCACAATGAGCAGTTCTTC. It yields the protein CASSLSYVHNEQFF. The chain has TRBV7-2 and TRBJ2-1; D is uncertain. The CDR3 covers 14 residues. Trimming shortened V by 2 bases and J by 5 bases, and 10 bases separated the two germline ends. Germline values: CDR1 SGHTA, CDR2 FQGNSA.

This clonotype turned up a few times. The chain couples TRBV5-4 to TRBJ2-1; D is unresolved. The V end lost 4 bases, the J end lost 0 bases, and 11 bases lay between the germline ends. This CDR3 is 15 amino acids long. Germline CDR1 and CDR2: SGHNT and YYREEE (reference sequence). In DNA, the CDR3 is TGTGCCAGCAGCGGCGATAGGAGCTCCTACAATGAGCAGTTCTTC. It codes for CASSGDRSSYNEQFF.

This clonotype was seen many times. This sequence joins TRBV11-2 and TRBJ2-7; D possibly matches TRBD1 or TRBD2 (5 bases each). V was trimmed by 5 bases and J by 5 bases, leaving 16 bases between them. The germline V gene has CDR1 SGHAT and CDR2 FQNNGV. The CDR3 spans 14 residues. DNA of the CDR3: TGTGCCAGCAGCAGGGGACCCAGATCGAACGAGCAGTACTTC. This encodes CASSRGPRSNEQYF.

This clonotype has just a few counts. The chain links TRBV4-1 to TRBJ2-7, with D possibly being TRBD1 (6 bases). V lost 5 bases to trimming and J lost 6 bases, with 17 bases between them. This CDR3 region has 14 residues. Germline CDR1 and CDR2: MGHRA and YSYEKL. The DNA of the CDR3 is TGCGCCAGCAGCTCAAGGACAGCTTTAGGCGAGCAGTACTTC. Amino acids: CASSSRTALGEQYF.

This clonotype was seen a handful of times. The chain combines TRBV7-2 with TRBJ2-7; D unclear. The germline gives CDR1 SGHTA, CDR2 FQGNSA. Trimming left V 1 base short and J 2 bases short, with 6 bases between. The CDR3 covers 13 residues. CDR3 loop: CASSLVFPYEQYF. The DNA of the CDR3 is TGTGCCAGCAGCTTAGTATTTCCCTACGAGCAGTACTTC.

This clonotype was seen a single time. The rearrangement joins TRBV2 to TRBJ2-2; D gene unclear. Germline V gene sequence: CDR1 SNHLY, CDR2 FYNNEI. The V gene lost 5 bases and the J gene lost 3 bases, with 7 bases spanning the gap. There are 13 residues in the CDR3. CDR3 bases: TGTGCCAGCAGTCAGTCGCACACCGGGGAGCTGTTTTTT. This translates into CASSQSHTGELFF.

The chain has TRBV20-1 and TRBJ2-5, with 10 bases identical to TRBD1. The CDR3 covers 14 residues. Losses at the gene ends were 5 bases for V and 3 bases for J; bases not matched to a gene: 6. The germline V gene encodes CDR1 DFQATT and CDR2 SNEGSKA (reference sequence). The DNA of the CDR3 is TGCAGTGCTCTACCGGGACAGGGGAAAGAGACCCAGTACTTC. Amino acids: CSALPGQGKETQYF.

Here the CDR3 reads CASSTRQGVKDEQYF. CDR3 coding DNA: TGTGCCAGCAGCACCCGACAGGGTGTCAAGGACGAGCAGTACTTC. The chain combines TRBV7-6 with TRBJ2-7; 7 positions match TRBD1. The ends lost 5 bases at V and 5 bases at J; junction bases unmatched: 12. The CDR3 covers 15 residues. Germline CDR1 SGHVS, CDR2 FNYEAQ.

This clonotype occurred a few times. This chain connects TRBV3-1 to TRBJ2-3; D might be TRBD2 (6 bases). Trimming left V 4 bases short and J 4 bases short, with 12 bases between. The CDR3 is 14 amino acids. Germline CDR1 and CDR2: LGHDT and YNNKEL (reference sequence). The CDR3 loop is CASSRGGVADTQYF. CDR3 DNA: TGTGCCAGCAGCCGCGGCGGGGTGGCAGATACGCAGTATTTT.

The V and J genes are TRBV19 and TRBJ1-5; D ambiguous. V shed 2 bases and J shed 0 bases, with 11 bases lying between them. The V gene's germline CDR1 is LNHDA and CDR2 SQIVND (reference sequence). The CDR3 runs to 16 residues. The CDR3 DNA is TGTGCCAGTAGTATAATAGGAGGATATAGCAATCAGCCCCAGCATTTT. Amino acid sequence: CASSIIGGYSNQPQHF. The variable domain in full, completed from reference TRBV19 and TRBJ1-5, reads DGGITQSPKYLFRKEGQNVTLSCEQNLNHDAMYWYRQDPGQGLRLIYYSQIVNDFQKGDIAEGYSVSREKKESFPLTVTSAQKNPTAFYLCASSIIGGYSNQPQHFGDGTRLSIL.

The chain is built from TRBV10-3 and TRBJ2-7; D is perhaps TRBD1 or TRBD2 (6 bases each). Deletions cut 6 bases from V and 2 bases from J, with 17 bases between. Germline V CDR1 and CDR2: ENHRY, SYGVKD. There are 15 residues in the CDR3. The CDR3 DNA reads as TGTGCCATCAGCCCTGGGGCCGGGGGCACCTACGAGCAGTACTTC. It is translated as CAISPGAGGTYEQYF.

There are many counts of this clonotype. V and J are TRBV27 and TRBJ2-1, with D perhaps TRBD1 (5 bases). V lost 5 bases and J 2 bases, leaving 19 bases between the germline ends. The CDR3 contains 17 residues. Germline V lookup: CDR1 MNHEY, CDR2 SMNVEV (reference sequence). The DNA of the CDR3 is TGTGCCAGCAGTCTTTCCCAGGGCTGGACCACCTACAATGAGCAGTTCTTC. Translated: CASSLSQGWTTYNEQFF.

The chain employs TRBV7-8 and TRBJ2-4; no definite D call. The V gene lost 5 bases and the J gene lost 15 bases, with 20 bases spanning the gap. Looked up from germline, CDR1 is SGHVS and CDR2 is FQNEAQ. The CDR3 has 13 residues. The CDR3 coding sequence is TGTGCCAGCAGCCCCTTTGGTGACTGGGTTGGGTACTTC. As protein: CASSPFGDWVGYF.

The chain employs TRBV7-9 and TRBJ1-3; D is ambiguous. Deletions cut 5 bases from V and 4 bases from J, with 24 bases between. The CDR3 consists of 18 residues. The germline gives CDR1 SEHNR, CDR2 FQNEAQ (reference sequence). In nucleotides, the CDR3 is TGTGCCAGCAGCCCCCCGCCGGGCCTTACACGAGAAGGAAACACCATATATTTT. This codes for CASSPPPGLTREGNTIYF. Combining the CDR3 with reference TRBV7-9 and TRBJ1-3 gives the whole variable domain DTGVSQNPRHKITKRGQNVTFRCDPISEHNRLYWYRQTLGQGPEFLTYFQNEAQLEKSRLLSDRFSAERPKGSFSTLEIQRTEQGDSAMYLCASSPPPGLTREGNTIYFGEGSWLTVV.

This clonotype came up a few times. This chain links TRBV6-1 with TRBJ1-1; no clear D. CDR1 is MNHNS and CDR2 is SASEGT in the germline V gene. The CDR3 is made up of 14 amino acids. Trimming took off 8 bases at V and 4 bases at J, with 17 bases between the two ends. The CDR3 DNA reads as TGTGCCAGCTGGACCCACAGTAGCCCCACTGAAGCTTTCTTT. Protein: CASWTHSSPTEAFF.

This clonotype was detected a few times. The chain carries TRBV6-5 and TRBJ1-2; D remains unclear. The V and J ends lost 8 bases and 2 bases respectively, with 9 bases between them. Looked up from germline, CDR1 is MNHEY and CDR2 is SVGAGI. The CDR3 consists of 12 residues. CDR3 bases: TGTGCCAGCGGAACCGTAAACTATGGCTACACCTTC. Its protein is CASGTVNYGYTF.

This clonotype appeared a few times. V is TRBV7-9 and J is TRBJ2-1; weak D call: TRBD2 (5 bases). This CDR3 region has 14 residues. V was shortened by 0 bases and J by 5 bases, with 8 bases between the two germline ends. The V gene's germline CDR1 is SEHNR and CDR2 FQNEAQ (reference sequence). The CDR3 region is CASSLARADNEQFF. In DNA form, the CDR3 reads TGTGCCAGCAGCTTAGCGAGGGCAGACAATGAGCAGTTCTTC.

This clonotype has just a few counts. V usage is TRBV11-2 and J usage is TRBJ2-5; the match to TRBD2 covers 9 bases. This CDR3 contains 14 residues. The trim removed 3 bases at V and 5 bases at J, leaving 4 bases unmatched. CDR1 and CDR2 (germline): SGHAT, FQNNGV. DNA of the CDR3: TGTGCCAGCAGCTTCGCTAGCGGGATGGAGACCCAGTACTTC. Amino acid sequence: CASSFASGMETQYF.

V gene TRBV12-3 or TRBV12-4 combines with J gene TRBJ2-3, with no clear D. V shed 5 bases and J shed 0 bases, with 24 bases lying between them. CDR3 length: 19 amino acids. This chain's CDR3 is CASSLGIFDGSTSTDTQYF. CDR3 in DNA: TGTGCCAGCAGTCTGGGGATTTTCGACGGTAGTACTAGCACAGATACGCAGTATTTT.

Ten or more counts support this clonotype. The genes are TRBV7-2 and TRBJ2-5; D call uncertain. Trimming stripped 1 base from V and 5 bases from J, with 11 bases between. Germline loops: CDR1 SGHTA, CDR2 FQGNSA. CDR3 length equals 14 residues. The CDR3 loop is CASSLGWGSETQYF. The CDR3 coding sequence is TGTGCCAGCAGCTTAGGATGGGGTTCCGAGACCCAGTACTTC.